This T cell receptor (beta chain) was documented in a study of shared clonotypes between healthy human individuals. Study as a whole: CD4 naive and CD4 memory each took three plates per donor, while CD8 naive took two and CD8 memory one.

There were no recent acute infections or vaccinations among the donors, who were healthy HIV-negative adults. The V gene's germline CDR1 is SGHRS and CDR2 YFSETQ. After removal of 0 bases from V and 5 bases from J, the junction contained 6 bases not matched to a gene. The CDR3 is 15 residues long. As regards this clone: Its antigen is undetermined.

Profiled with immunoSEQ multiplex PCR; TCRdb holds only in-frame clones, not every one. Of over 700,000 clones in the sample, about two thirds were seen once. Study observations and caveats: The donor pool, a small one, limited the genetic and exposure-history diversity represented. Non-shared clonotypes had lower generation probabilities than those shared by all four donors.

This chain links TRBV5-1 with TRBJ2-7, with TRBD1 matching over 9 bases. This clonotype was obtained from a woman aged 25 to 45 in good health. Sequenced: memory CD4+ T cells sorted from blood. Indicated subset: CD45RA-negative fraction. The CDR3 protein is CASSLERQGDDEQYF. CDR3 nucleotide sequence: TGCGCCAGCAGCTTGGAGCGACAGGGGGACGACGAGCAGTACTTC.